The rows below give T cell receptor beta chains drawn from one sample of a study of shared clonotypes between healthy human individuals. Libraries were prepared by immunoSEQ multiplex PCR; TCRdb keeps only in-frame clonotypes and omits some of them. This table has 2.3 million or so clones, over 90% appearing once. Specimen: naive CD4+ T cells from PBMCs. The receptor source for this set is a man younger than 35 in good health. Some clones in this sample may be carry-over from other donors' samples. CDR3s include the opening cysteine and the closing phenylalanine or tryptophan. Each record gives: V gene, CDR3 length, CDR3 protein.

V gene: TRBV5-1
CDR3 length: 16
CDR3 protein: CASSLAGPWGTGELFF

V gene: TRBV9
CDR3 length: 16
CDR3 protein: CASSAGAGQGSDTQYF

V gene: TRBV4-1
CDR3 length: 14
CDR3 protein: CASSQDGRLVEQYF

V gene: TRBV28
CDR3 length: 17
CDR3 protein: CASSSLGGAGSTYEQYF

V gene: TRBV11-3
CDR3 length: 14
CDR3 protein: CASSLGQRADTQYF

V gene: TRBV4-1
CDR3 length: 17
CDR3 protein: CASSLGRDSSANTEAFF

V gene: TRBV27
CDR3 length: 18
CDR3 protein: CASSFKPGLAGDYNEQFF

V gene: TRBV6-1
CDR3 length: 14
CDR3 protein: CASRIRAMNTEAFF

V gene: TRBV7-2
CDR3 length: 16
CDR3 protein: CASRGSGEGPYNEQFF

V gene: TRBV28
CDR3 length: 15
CDR3 protein: CASQEGQGITGELFF

V gene: TRBV4-2
CDR3 length: 14
CDR3 protein: CASSQEFSYQPQHF

V gene: TRBV27
CDR3 length: 14
CDR3 protein: CASSPLLAKNIQYF

V gene: TRBV18
CDR3 length: 18
CDR3 protein: CASSPADQGYGGYNEQFF

V gene: TRBV5-1
CDR3 length: 17
CDR3 protein: CASSLFTSGSGTDTQYF

V gene: TRBV18
CDR3 length: 15
CDR3 protein: CASSLPGARNYGYTF

V gene: TRBV7-2
CDR3 length: 16
CDR3 protein: CASSFRQGADTGELFF

V gene: TRBV7-2
CDR3 length: 15
CDR3 protein: CASSLGWASPDTQYF

V gene: TRBV18
CDR3 length: 14
CDR3 protein: CASSPPTKSYEQYF

V gene: TRBV7-9
CDR3 length: 15
CDR3 protein: CASSLVGSPTYEQYF

V gene: TRBV4-1
CDR3 length: 15
CDR3 protein: CASSQESLLGYEQYF

V gene: TRBV7-2
CDR3 length: 13
CDR3 protein: CASSLEAGGTQYF

V gene: TRBV18
CDR3 length: 12
CDR3 protein: CASSLIGDTQYF

V gene: TRBV5-6
CDR3 length: 13
CDR3 protein: CASSGVAGNTIYF

V gene: TRBV2
CDR3 length: 15
CDR3 protein: CASRSPTSGSYEQYF

V gene: TRBV5-1
CDR3 length: 20
CDR3 protein: CASSLNFRGGGAGMNTEAFF

V gene: TRBV4-2
CDR3 length: 14
CDR3 protein: CASSRNHPAYEQYF

V gene: TRBV19
CDR3 length: 13
CDR3 protein: CASSIGRTDTQYF

V gene: TRBV11-1
CDR3 length: 15
CDR3 protein: CASSPREVRTDTQYF

V gene: TRBV28
CDR3 length: 16
CDR3 protein: CASSSTGTADTGELFF

V gene: TRBV30
CDR3 length: 14
CDR3 protein: CAWSVRLDYEKLFF

V gene: TRBV5-1
CDR3 length: 13
CDR3 protein: CASSREGLGKLFF

V gene: TRBV6-6
CDR3 length: 13
CDR3 protein: CASTRTQDGEQFF

V gene: TRBV6-4
CDR3 length: 16
CDR3 protein: CASSESRTDPNYGYTF

V gene: TRBV29-1
CDR3 length: 13
CDR3 protein: CSTGDLAKNIQYF

V gene: TRBV19
CDR3 length: 14
CDR3 protein: CASRDRAVDYGYTF

V gene: TRBV5-1
CDR3 length: 14
CDR3 protein: CASSLVPDNYGYTF

V gene: TRBV10-3
CDR3 length: 16
CDR3 protein: CAISTGTGTSTDTQYF

V gene: TRBV7-6
CDR3 length: 14
CDR3 protein: CASSLSGGQETQYF

V gene: TRBV5-1
CDR3 length: 14
CDR3 protein: CASGTSHRPETQYF

V gene: TRBV10-3
CDR3 length: 12
CDR3 protein: CAALGSSYEQYF

V gene: TRBV27
CDR3 length: 15
CDR3 protein: CASMGQGRAKNIQYF

V gene: TRBV29-1
CDR3 length: 14
CDR3 protein: CSVGAGGEADTQYF

V gene: TRBV11-3
CDR3 length: 14
CDR3 protein: CASSFWSSGNTIYF

V gene: TRBV18
CDR3 length: 15
CDR3 protein: CASSPPRQGAREQYF

V gene: TRBV9
CDR3 length: 14
CDR3 protein: CASSVGVGGAEQYF

V gene: TRBV5-4
CDR3 length: 18
CDR3 protein: CASSNGGGTLLGRETQYF

V gene: TRBV29-1
CDR3 length: 14
CDR3 protein: CSAVPPLGDTEAFF

V gene: TRBV28
CDR3 length: 16
CDR3 protein: CASSLSSGQANNEQFF

V gene: TRBV7-3
CDR3 length: 15
CDR3 protein: CASSLRGALSYEQYF